The text below deals with one T cell receptor beta chain. The data stem from a study of blood T cell repertoires in COVID-19. Turning to the study itself: The United States, Italy and Spain were the sources of the acute and convalescent COVID-19 samples. The cDNA or gDNA used as material had been derived from T cells, B-cell-depleted T cells, or PBMCs.

Under the authors' procedure: Estimates of nucleated cell counts were drawn from the amplification of reference gene primers. Some clones are missing from TCRdb's copy, which holds only in-frame ones; the method was immunoSEQ multiplex PCR. V, J and clone size reflect that table, while D and trimming were determined from the DNA. The sample lists a few hundred thousand clones; roughly 84% were seen once. This clonotype originated in a man aged 45 to 65 who had recovered from COVID-19. The specimen sequenced was peripheral blood.

In DNA, the CDR3 is TGTGCCAGCAGCGTCTCCGGACTAGCGGGAGGAGAGACCCAGTACTTC. Translating it yields CASSVSGLAGGETQYF. The chain uses TRBV9 and TRBJ2-5, with 14 bases lining up with TRBD2. CDR3 length: 16 residues. Germline CDR1 is SGDLS and CDR2 is YYNGEE. Trimming removed 2 bases from V and 4 bases from J; junction bases left unmatched: 4.